A single TCR beta chain is shown here with its context. This specimen belongs to a study of Ad26.COV2.S vaccination and SARS-CoV-2 variants. Turning to the study itself: Donor was in the COV1001 Ad26.COV2.S trial arm. Into the muscle, Ad26.COV2.S was dosed once or twice, 56 days apart.

As for treatment: roughly 19 received Ad26.COV2.S at low or high dose, single or two shots; about 5 received placebo; per-sample allocation not given. At day 63 after the first vaccine or placebo injection, samples were drawn. Germline V gene data show CDR1 as LGHNA and CDR2 as YSLEER. V dropped 1 base and J dropped 2; count of bases not matched to a gene: 5. The CDR3 runs to 16 residues. This table comes from immunoSEQ multiplex PCR, and its TCRdb copy is limited to in-frame clones, with some not included. The table includes some 300,000 clones, roughly 84% detected once. The genes are TRBV4-3 and TRBJ2-3; 8 bases agree with TRBD2. This clonotype was sampled from a person between 18 and 59 years old who received the Ad26.COV2.S COVID-19 vaccine or a placebo. The sample in question was peripheral blood, obtained in a trial of Ad26.COV2.S vaccine versus placebo. For the CDR3, the DNA is TGCGCCAGCAGCCAAGCGGGGGGGCTGTTCACAGATACGCAGTATTTT. Translation gives CASSQAGGLFTDTQYF.